Each of the 20 T cell receptor beta chains below was sequenced from the same sample in a study of T cell repertoires in cytomegalovirus infection. TCRdb passed the reads through MiXCR, listing each CDR3 protein once. Among around 170,000 distinct CDR3 sequences listed, approximately 14% were seen once. Sample: PBMCs. The receptors were gathered from a human donor in good health (CMV status not recorded). Some clones in this sample may be carry-over from other donors' samples.

This clonotype was counted only a few times. The rearrangement links TRBV6-1 to TRBJ2-3, with D possibly TRBD2 on 6 matching bases. V was clipped by 6 bases and J by 5 bases, with 15 bases between them. The CDR3 extends over 14 amino acids. The germline V gene encodes CDR1 MNHNS and CDR2 SASEGT. The CDR3 bases are TGTGCCAGCAGAGTAGAGGGGAGGAAAGATACGCAGTATTTT. Amino acids: CASRVEGRKDTQYF.

This clonotype occurred a few times. The chain combines TRBV29-1 with TRBJ1-1; D is unresolved. This CDR3 spans 13 amino acids. CDR1 and CDR2 (germline): SQVTM, ANQGSEA. V was shortened by 4 bases and J by 0 bases, with 9 bases between the two germline ends. CDR3 sequence: CSVGQIMNTEAFF. In DNA form, the CDR3 reads TGCAGCGTTGGCCAAATCATGAACACTGAAGCTTTCTTT.

This clonotype was recorded at least ten times. The chain uses TRBV7-9 and TRBJ1-4; a possible D gene is TRBD1 (5 bases). The CDR3 covers 15 residues. The germline V and J ends were trimmed by 1 base and 7 bases, with 13 bases remaining between them. CDR1 and CDR2 from the germline V gene are SEHNR and FQNEAQ (reference sequence). The CDR3 DNA reads as TGTGCCAGCAGCTTAGATTCGGGGCCCGGTGAAAAACTGTTTTTT. It yields the protein CASSLDSGPGEKLFF. Together with reference TRBV7-9 and TRBJ1-4, the CDR3 gives the full variable domain: DTGVSQNPRHKITKRGQNVTFRCDPISEHNRLYWYRQTLGQGPEFLTYFQNEAQLEKSRLLSDRFSAERPKGSFSTLEIQRTEQGDSAMYLCASSLDSGPGEKLFFGSGTQLSVL.

This clonotype was recorded at least ten times. J is TRBJ1-1 and V is TRBV5-6; D is perhaps TRBD1 (5 bases). V was trimmed by 1 base and J by 6 bases, leaving 16 bases between them. The CDR3 is 15 residues long. Per the germline V gene, CDR1 is SGHDT and CDR2 is YYEEEE. CDR3 amino acids: CASSLRVTGPAEAFF. The CDR3, as DNA: TGTGCCAGCAGCTTGCGGGTAACGGGGCCCGCTGAAGCTTTCTTT.

This clonotype was seen a few times. The rearrangement uses TRBV19 and TRBJ1-1; D uncertain. V was cut by 2 bases and J by 1 base, with 8 bases left in between. In germline, CDR1 is LNHDA, CDR2 SQIVND (reference sequence). The length of the CDR3 is 14 residues. CDR3: CASSIRRWNTEAFF. Here the CDR3 DNA reads TGTGCCAGTAGTATAAGACGGTGGAACACTGAAGCTTTCTTT.

The table lists this clonotype with many counts. The genes are TRBV12-3 or TRBV12-4 and TRBJ2-3; TRBD1 might be the D (5 bases). Between the trimmed V and J ends, which lost 4 bases and 4 bases, there was a span of 9 bases. The CDR3 extends over 13 amino acids. The CDR3 DNA is TGTGCCAGCAGTTGGGGCGGTTCAGATACGCAGTATTTT. Amino acids: CASSWGGSDTQYF.

Concerning this clonotype itself: This may come from a read error, since a much larger clone is one base off. The chain employs TRBV4-2 and TRBJ2-6; 7 bases line up with TRBD1. Germline-derived CDR1 and CDR2 are LGHNA and YNFKEQ. V trimming: 0 bases; J trimming: 1 base; junction bases outside the gene matches: 12. The CDR3 contains 20 residues. The CDR3 DNA sequence: TGTGCCAGCAGCCAAGAAAGGTTTAATGGCAGGGGGTCTGGGGCCAACGTCCTGACTTTC. Amino acid sequence: CASSQERFNGRGSGANVLTF.

About this clonotype itself: Mismatch with germline at one junction end may stem from a read error. V usage is TRBV7-4 and J usage is TRBJ2-7; no clear D. Germline V gene sequence: CDR1 SGHVT, CDR2 SQSDAQ. The CDR3 extends over 11 amino acids. The CDR3 reads CASSLSLDLDF. The CDR3 DNA sequence: TGTGCCAGCAGCTTATCTCTGGATCTAGACTTC.

The chain uses TRBV30 and TRBJ1-1; D is uncertain. The germline V gene has CDR1 GTSNPN and CDR2 SVGIG (reference sequence). The CDR3 spans 12 residues. Trimming removed 2 bases from V and 0 bases from J, with 4 bases in between. CDR3 DNA: TGTGCCTGGAGTTTCTTGAACACTGAAGCTTTCTTT. This gives the protein CAWSFLNTEAFF.

J is TRBJ1-5 and V is TRBV7-6; weak D call: TRBD1 (5 bases). CDR1 and CDR2 from the germline V gene are SGHVS and FNYEAQ. CDR3 length equals 14 residues. Trimming stripped 5 bases from V and 6 bases from J, with 14 bases between. CDR3 DNA sequence: TGTGCCAGCAGCCCAAGCGGGGGAGGTCAGCCCCAGCATTTT. Translation gives CASSPSGGGQPQHF.

This clonotype was recorded at least ten times. The chain carries TRBV7-8 and TRBJ1-2; the D is unclear. Germline V gene sequence: CDR1 SGHVS, CDR2 FQNEAQ. The CDR3 runs to 16 residues. V lost 1 base, J lost 4 bases, and 16 bases lay in between. The CDR3 spells CASSLDWEFPSYGYTF. CDR3 DNA sequence: TGTGCCAGCAGCTTAGATTGGGAGTTTCCCAGCTATGGCTACACCTTC.

This clonotype has at least ten counts. CDR3 nucleotide sequence: TGTGCCAGCAGTTACGGGCAAACTGGAGAGACCCAGTACTTC. Translated, it gives CASSYGQTGETQYF. The chain combines TRBV6-5 with TRBJ2-5; D gene uncertain. Trimming pared 2 bases from V and 4 bases from J, leaving 11 bases between. The CDR3 runs 14 residues. The germline V gene has CDR1 MNHEY and CDR2 SVGAGI.

In its sample, this clonotype was seen a few times. The chain is built from TRBV7-9 and TRBJ1-4; 9 bases map to TRBD1. Germline lookup yields CDR1 SEHNR and CDR2 FQNEAQ (reference sequence). The CDR3 has 15 amino acids. Unmatched junction bases numbered 6, after V lost 5 bases and J lost 5 bases. Here the CDR3 DNA reads TGTGCCAGCAGCCCAAGGACAGGGGAAAATGAAAAACTGTTTTTT. It codes for CASSPRTGENEKLFF. The complete variable domain, with remaining parts taken from reference TRBV7-9 and TRBJ1-4, reads DTGVSQNPRHKITKRGQNVTFRCDPISEHNRLYWYRQTLGQGPEFLTYFQNEAQLEKSRLLSDRFSAERPKGSFSTLEIQRTEQGDSAMYLCASSPRTGENEKLFFGSGTQLSVL.

This clonotype showed up many times. The chain is built from TRBV7-2 and TRBJ1-2; no reliable D call. This CDR3 has 15 residues. CDR1 is SGHTA and CDR2 is FQGNSA in the germline V gene. With 0 bases removed from V and 9 bases from J, the gap between germline ends came to 17 bases. CDR3 sequence (DNA): TGTGCCAGCAGCTTAGCGCTTGGCGGGTTGCGTAGCTACACCTTC. Protein: CASSLALGGLRSYTF.

This clonotype was picked up many times. The chain uses TRBV7-9 and TRBJ2-7; weak D call: TRBD1 (6 bases). The CDR3 is 12 amino acids. Per germline, CDR1 SEHNR and CDR2 FQNEAQ (reference sequence). V lost 5 bases, J lost 3 bases, and 8 bases lay in between. DNA for the CDR3: TGTGCCAGCAGCACAGGGATCTACGAGCAGTACTTC. The encoded protein is CASSTGIYEQYF.

V is TRBV27 and J is TRBJ2-1; no firm D call. CDR1 and CDR2 from the germline V gene are MNHEY and SMNVEV (reference sequence). The CDR3 has 13 residues. Trimming took off 3 bases at V and 3 bases at J, with 6 bases between the two ends. CDR3 in amino acids: CASSLGIYNEQFF. CDR3 DNA sequence: TGTGCCAGCAGTTTGGGGATCTACAATGAGCAGTTCTTC.

This clonotype showed up many times. The genes are TRBV7-2 and TRBJ1-2; 10 bases align to TRBD1. The germline V gene has CDR1 SGHTA and CDR2 FQGNSA. This CDR3 is 13 amino acids long. The V and J ends lost 5 bases and 5 bases, in that order; junction bases with no gene match: 2. CDR3 amino acids: CASSQDRGYGYTF. The CDR3 DNA sequence: TGTGCCAGCAGCCAGGACAGGGGGTATGGCTACACCTTC.

This clonotype has ten or more counts. In nucleotides, the CDR3 is TGTGCCAGCAGCTTAAGAGGGGGCCACTATGGCTACACCTTC. It encodes CASSLRGGHYGYTF. The chain uses TRBV7-3 and TRBJ1-2; 7 bases line up with TRBD1. Trimming at V came to 1 base and at J to 3 bases, leaving 2 bases not matched to a gene. The CDR3 sequence is 14 residues long. CDR1 and CDR2 (germline): SGHTA, FQGTGA.

The sample holds many counts of this clonotype. V usage is TRBV7-3 and J usage is TRBJ2-2, with D tentatively TRBD1 or TRBD2 (6 bases each). The CDR3 is made up of 16 amino acids. Trimming shortened V by 2 bases and J by 5 bases, and 15 bases separated the two germline ends. Looked up from germline, CDR1 is SGHTA and CDR2 is FQGTGA. CDR3 in DNA: TGTGCCAGCAGCTTAGTCACGGGGGCGCTTACCGGGGAGCTGTTTTTT. This translates into CASSLVTGALTGELFF. The variable domain in full, completed from reference TRBV7-3 and TRBJ2-2, reads GAGVSQTPSNKVTEKGKYVELRCDPISGHTALYWYRQSLGQGPEFLIYFQGTGAADDSGLPNDRFFAVRPEGSVSTLKIQRTERGDSAVYLCASSLVTGALTGELFFGEGSRLTVL.

This clonotype showed up many times. This sequence joins TRBV29-1 and TRBJ1-1, with no clear D. The CDR3 is made up of 13 amino acids. Germline V gene lookup returns CDR1 SQVTM and CDR2 ANQGSEA. V was pared by 7 bases and J by 0 bases, with 12 bases between. CDR3 nucleotide sequence: TGCAGCGCCCGGGCCTATTTGAACACTGAAGCTTTCTTT. Translation: CSARAYLNTEAFF.